The 8 T cell receptor beta chains reported below all come from one sample, sequenced in a study of blood T cell repertoires in COVID-19 (dated by TCRdb to the early 2020s). Libraries were constructed by the immunoSEQ multiplex PCR assay. Not all clones reach the TCRdb copy of this immuneACCESS table, which keeps in-frame sequences only. Checked studies attribute under half of the gap to unresolved V genes and leave the rest unexplained. This sample is represented by 200,000 to 250,000 clones; about 80% of them were singletons. About 1.8% of the sample is held by the ten biggest clonotypes. The sample consisted of PBMCs or T cells enriched from blood (not recorded which). Source of these receptors: a man in his 60s who had recovered from COVID-19.

The chain has TRBV19 and TRBJ2-5; 7 positions match TRBD2. CDR1 is LNHDA and CDR2 is SQIVND in the germline V gene (reference sequence). This CDR3 region has 15 residues. Unmatched junction bases numbered 7, after V lost 4 bases and J lost 2 bases. CDR3: CASSTPGGPQETQYF. The CDR3 nucleotides are TGTGCCAGTAGTACTCCGGGGGGACCACAAGAGACCCAGTACTTC.

This clone turned up a few times. The chain combines TRBV29-1 with TRBJ2-5; D is uncertain. The ends were cut back, 6 bases at V and 5 bases at J, with 13 bases in the middle. Germline loops: CDR1 SQVTM, CDR2 ANQGSEA. This CDR3 region has 12 residues. CDR3 coding DNA: TGCAGCGTCGCGGATCTCGCCGAGACCCAGTACTTC. It translates to CSVADLAETQYF.

This sequence joins TRBV7-2 and TRBJ1-5; D gene uncertain. Germline lookup yields CDR1 SGHTA and CDR2 FQGNSA. Trimming cost V 2 bases and J 7 bases, with 15 bases left between them. The CDR3 is 15 residues long. The DNA for the CDR3 is TGTGCCAGCAGCTTAAGGGCGGGGTTGACGCAGCCCCAGCATTTT. The encoded protein is CASSLRAGLTQPQHF.

The rearrangement joins TRBV28 to TRBJ2-7; 7 nucleotides line up with TRBD1. This CDR3 is 15 amino acids long. Per germline, CDR1 MDHEN and CDR2 SYDVKM. Trimming at V came to 8 bases and at J to 0 bases, leaving 10 bases not matched to a gene. CDR3 residues: CASGITGTVSYEQYF. As DNA, the CDR3 is TGTGCCAGCGGAATCACGGGGACAGTCTCCTACGAGCAGTACTTC.

The V and J genes are TRBV11-3 and TRBJ1-2; D gene unclear. The CDR3 has 13 amino acids. Trimming stripped 6 bases from V and 4 bases from J, with 12 bases between. Germline V gene data show CDR1 as SGHNT and CDR2 as YENEEA. CDR3 DNA sequence: TGTGCCAGCAGTACAAGGAGTGGCTATGGCTACACCTTC. Its translation: CASSTRSGYGYTF.

The V and J genes are TRBV5-1 and TRBJ1-6; 7 bases fit TRBD1. Germline trimming cut 3 bases from V and 9 bases from J; bases unmatched to any gene: 9. Germline V CDR1 and CDR2: SGHRS, YFSETQ. This CDR3 region has 15 residues. CDR3 region: CASSSRTGSFSPLHF. Written as DNA, the CDR3 is TGCGCCAGCAGCTCCCGGACAGGATCCTTTTCACCCCTCCACTTT.

The V and J genes are TRBV9 and TRBJ1-4, with unresolved D. The CDR3 runs to 16 residues. Trimming took off 0 bases at V and 4 bases at J, with 13 bases between the two ends. In germline, CDR1 is SGDLS, CDR2 YYNGEE. The CDR3 sequence is CASSVESGRLNEKLFF. The CDR3 nucleotides read TGTGCCAGCAGCGTAGAGAGCGGGAGACTTAATGAAAAACTGTTTTTT.

This clone has only one observation. The rearrangement uses TRBV6-2 or TRBV6-3 and TRBJ2-5, with TRBD1 matching over 10 bases. This CDR3 comprises 15 residues. V dropped 2 bases and J dropped 4; count of bases not matched to a gene: 4. Germline values: CDR1 MNHEY, CDR2 SVGEGT. CDR3 sequence: CASSYRTGGGETQYF. The DNA of the CDR3 is TGTGCCAGCAGTTACCGGACAGGGGGTGGAGAGACCCAGTACTTC.